Following are 12 T cell receptor beta chains from one sample sequenced in a study of blood T cell repertoires in COVID-19. Assay used: immunoSEQ multiplex PCR; TCRdb lists only in-frame clones, some missing. This sample yields more than 100,000 clones, of which nearly 85% are seen a single time; around 13% belongs to the top ten. Material for sequencing was peripheral blood. These receptors all come from a human donor in a cohort sampled during active or convalescent COVID-19.

The J gene is TRBJ1-4, the V gene TRBV4-3; 9 nucleotides agree with TRBD1. V gave up 2 bases and J gave up 6 bases; unmatched junction bases: 4. CDR3 size: 15 residues. Germline V lookup: CDR1 LGHNA, CDR2 YSLEER. The CDR3 bases are TGCGCCAGCAGCCAAAGACAGGGGGTGGATGAAAAACTGTTTTTT. Protein product: CASSQRQGVDEKLFF.

The chain has TRBV6-5 and TRBJ1-1; D may be TRBD1 (5 bases). Germline V gene lookup returns CDR1 MNHEY and CDR2 SVGAGI. V lost 0 bases and J 3 bases, leaving 11 bases between the germline ends. This CDR3 has 15 residues. In nucleotides, the CDR3 is TGTGCCAGCAGTTACTCGACCAGGGTCGACACTGAAGCTTTCTTT. Its protein is CASSYSTRVDTEAFF.

The chain is built from TRBV6-1 and TRBJ2-3; D is undetermined. This CDR3 has 14 amino acids. V was trimmed by 1 base and J by 5 bases, leaving 10 bases between them. Germline assignment: CDR1 MNHNS and CDR2 SASEGT. The CDR3: CASSEVRIRDTQYF. DNA for the CDR3: TGTGCCAGCAGTGAAGTCAGGATTAGAGATACGCAGTATTTT.

The chain couples TRBV6-5 to TRBJ1-1; unclear D gene. This CDR3 is built from 13 residues. CDR1 MNHEY and CDR2 SVGAGI come from the germline V gene. V lost 6 bases and J 7 bases, leaving 15 bases between the germline ends. CDR3 residues: CASSLTEIDEAFF. The CDR3 region has the DNA TGTGCCAGCAGCCTAACAGAGATTGATGAAGCTTTCTTT.

This chain connects TRBV7-6 to TRBJ1-4; the D is unclear. Deletions cut 3 bases from V and 0 bases from J, with 8 bases between. From germline, CDR1 is SGHVS and CDR2 FNYEAQ. The CDR3 runs 15 residues. CDR3 loop: CASSLNSATNEKLFF. CDR3 coding DNA: TGTGCCAGCAGCTTGAATAGCGCAACTAATGAAAAACTGTTTTTT.

The count of this clone is one. CDR3 in amino acids: CASSLRQVYNEQFF. In nucleotides, the CDR3 is TGTGCCAGCAGCTTAAGACAGGTTTACAATGAGCAGTTCTTC. V is TRBV5-4 and J is TRBJ2-1; weak D call: TRBD1 (6 bases). Germline-derived CDR1 and CDR2 are SGHNT and YYREEE (reference sequence). The CDR3 is made up of 14 amino acids. V was clipped by 2 bases and J by 4 bases, with 10 bases between them.

Comments on this clone: Other DNA sequences from this sample encode an identical CDR3 as well. The chain combines TRBV3-1 (or the pseudogene TRBV3-2) with TRBJ2-1; D is perhaps TRBD1 (6 bases). Trimming left V 7 bases short and J 10 bases short, with 11 bases between. The CDR3 sequence is 11 residues long. CDR1 is LGHDT and CDR2 is YNNKEL in the germline V gene (reference sequence). CDR3 loop: CASNYQGEQFF. CDR3 DNA: TGTGCCAGCAACTACCAGGGGGAGCAGTTCTTC.

The V gene is TRBV11-3, the J gene TRBJ1-1, with unresolved D. V was pared by 2 bases and J by 3 bases, with 7 bases between. The CDR3 has 13 residues. Germline-derived CDR1 and CDR2 are SGHNT and YENEEA. The CDR3 sequence: CASSLMDYTEAFF. CDR3 sequence (DNA): TGTGCCAGCAGCTTAATGGACTACACTGAAGCTTTCTTT.

This clone has a handful of counts. The genes are TRBV5-1 and TRBJ1-4, with D unresolved. The CDR3 loop spans 14 amino acids. The V gene's germline CDR1 is SGHRS and CDR2 YFSETQ. Trimming stripped 5 bases from V and 5 bases from J, with 13 bases between. CDR3 DNA: TGCGCCAGCAGGAAGGACGGAGGAAATGAAAAACTGTTTTTT. This translates into CASRKDGGNEKLFF.

The rearrangement joins TRBV28 to TRBJ1-5; TRBD1 matches 8 bases. Losses at the gene ends were 4 bases for V and 2 bases for J; bases not matched to a gene: 10. Germline lookup yields CDR1 MDHEN and CDR2 SYDVKM. This CDR3 has 17 amino acids. The CDR3 nucleotides read TGTGCCAGCAGTTCAGGGGGCGGCCATGTGGGCAATCAGCCCCAGCATTTT. Its protein product is CASSSGGGHVGNQPQHF.

This sequence joins TRBV2 and TRBJ2-3; the D gene is possibly TRBD1 (5 bases). V was cut by 10 bases and J by 0 bases, with 14 bases left in between. The CDR3 runs to 14 residues. Germline CDR1 SNHLY, CDR2 FYNNEI. CDR3 residues: CAINDRTSTDTQYF. CDR3 coding DNA: TGTGCCATAAACGACAGAACTAGCACAGATACGCAGTATTTT.

The gene calls are TRBV29-1 and TRBJ2-2; 7 nucleotides match TRBD2. Germline CDR1 and CDR2: SQVTM and ANQGSEA. V lost 3 bases, J lost 4 bases, and 8 bases stayed unmatched. This CDR3 region has 15 residues. The CDR3 nucleotides read TGCAGCGTTGAGGGGGGGAGGCGTAGCACCGGGGAGCTGTTTTTT. Protein: CSVEGGRRSTGELFF.